Sequencing of this T cell receptor beta chain was carried out in a study of graft-versus-host responses after intestinal transplantation. Overall study findings and caveats: Individuals carrying graft-donor T cell macrochimerism showed high graft-versus-host to host-versus-graft clonal ratios in allografts.

Repertoires were generated with immunoSEQ multiplex PCR, while TCRdb's copy carries only in-frame clones and drops some. Of 35,000 to 45,000 clones in the sample, roughly 94% were seen once. Looked up from germline, CDR1 is MDHEN and CDR2 is SYDVKM. J was trimmed by 1 base and V by 2 bases; bases with no gene match: 2. This CDR3 has 15 amino acids. As to this clone: Its antigen remains unknown.

The sequencing used unstimulated CD4+ T cells sorted from spleen or lymph node cells, collected before transplant. This TCR was sampled from a human donor who was the organ donor for an intestinal transplant. The chain combines TRBV28 with TRBJ2-5; TRBD1 agrees at 9 bases. In DNA form, the CDR3 reads TGTGCCAGCAGTTTAATGACAGGGGGCCAAGAGACCCAGTACTTC. Encoded protein: CASSLMTGGQETQYF.